A single sample gave rise to the 5 T cell receptor beta chains below, sequenced in a study of OX40 agonist ivuxolimab in advanced cancers. Clones were sequenced by immunoSEQ multiplex PCR, and TCRdb holds only the in-frame ones, with some missing. The profile shows about 51,000 clones, over 75% of them singletons. The sample was CD4+ or CD8+ T cells sorted from blood, taken in a trial of the OX40 agonist ivuxolimab. Receptor source: an adult with an advanced solid tumor such as melanoma, head and neck, liver or kidney cancer.

The J gene is TRBJ2-5, the V gene TRBV5-6, with 11 bases that match TRBD2. Matching the DNA end better, TRBJ2-7 makes the J call doubtful. The CDR3 runs to 16 residues. Germline values: CDR1 SGHDT, CDR2 YYEEEE. CDR3 DNA sequence: TGTGCCAGCAGCTGGGGACTAGCGGAAAGCTCCTACGAGCAGTACTTC. Residues: CASSWGLAESSYEQYF.

The CDR3: CASSTSTEGDEQFF. For the CDR3, the DNA is TGTGCCAGCAGTACATCGACGGAGGGTGATGAGCAGTTCTTC. The V gene is TRBV25-1, the J gene TRBJ2-1; maybe TRBD2 (6 bases). CDR1 is MGHDK and CDR2 is SYGVNS in the germline V gene. The CDR3 spans 14 residues. V lost 5 bases to trimming and J lost 8 bases, with 16 bases between them.

This clone was seen only a few times. J is TRBJ2-1 and V is TRBV7-9; 11 bases fit TRBD2. CDR3 length: 18 residues. Unmatched junction bases numbered 13, after V lost 5 bases and J lost 4 bases. CDR1 is SEHNR, CDR2 FQNEAQ, per germline (reference sequence). This chain's CDR3 is CASSPKIAGGDGYNEQFF. Written as DNA, the CDR3 is TGTGCCAGCAGCCCAAAGATAGCGGGAGGGGATGGGTACAATGAGCAGTTCTTC.

This clone counts as medium-sized (0.01 to 0.1%). The genes are TRBV5-5 and TRBJ2-2, with D possibly matching TRBD1 (6 bases). This CDR3 spans 15 amino acids. V lost 0 bases to trimming and J lost 4 bases, with 10 bases between them. CDR1 and CDR2 from the germline V gene are SGHKS and YYEKEE (reference sequence). DNA for the CDR3: TGTGCCAGCAGCTTGGCCCAGGGGTTCACCGGGGAGCTGTTTTTT. Translating it yields CASSLAQGFTGELFF. The full variable domain, with the rest looked up from reference TRBV5-5 and TRBJ2-2, is DAGVTQSPTHLIKTRGQQVTLRCSPISGHKSVSWYQQVLGQGPQFIFQYYEKEERGRGNFPDRFSARQFPNYSSELNVNALLLGDSALYLCASSLAQGFTGELFFGEGSRLTVL.

This chain links TRBV7-9 with TRBJ2-1; a possible D gene is TRBD2 (6 bases). The CDR3 is 14 amino acids. Trimming took off 1 base at V and 4 bases at J, with 8 bases between the two ends. Germline CDR1 and CDR2: SEHNR and FQNEAQ (reference sequence). The CDR3 spells CASSLGGVYNEQFF. The CDR3 DNA reads TGTGCCAGCAGCTTAGGCGGGGTTTACAATGAGCAGTTCTTC. The complete variable domain, with remaining parts taken from reference TRBV7-9 and TRBJ2-1, reads DTGVSQNPRHKITKRGQNVTFRCDPISEHNRLYWYRQTLGQGPEFLTYFQNEAQLEKSRLLSDRFSAERPKGSFSTLEIQRTEQGDSAMYLCASSLGGVYNEQFFGPGTRLTVL.